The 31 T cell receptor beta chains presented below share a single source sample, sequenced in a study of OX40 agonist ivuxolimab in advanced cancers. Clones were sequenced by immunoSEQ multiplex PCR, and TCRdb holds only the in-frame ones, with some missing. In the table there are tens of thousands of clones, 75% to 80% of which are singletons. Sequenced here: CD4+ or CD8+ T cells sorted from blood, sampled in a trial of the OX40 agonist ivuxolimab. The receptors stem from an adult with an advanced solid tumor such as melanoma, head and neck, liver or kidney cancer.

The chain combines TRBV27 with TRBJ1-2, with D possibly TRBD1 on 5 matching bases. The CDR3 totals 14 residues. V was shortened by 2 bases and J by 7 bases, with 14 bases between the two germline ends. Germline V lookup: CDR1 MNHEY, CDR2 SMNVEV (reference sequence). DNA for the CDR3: TGTGCCAGCAGTTTAGGGGCAGGCCTGGGTGGCTACACCTTC. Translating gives CASSLGAGLGGYTF.

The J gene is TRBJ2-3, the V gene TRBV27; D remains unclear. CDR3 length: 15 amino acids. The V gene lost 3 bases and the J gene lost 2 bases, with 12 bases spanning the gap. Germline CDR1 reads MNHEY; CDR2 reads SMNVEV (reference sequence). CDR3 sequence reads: CASSLGELTTDTQYF. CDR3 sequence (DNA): TGTGCCAGCAGTTTGGGTGAACTAACCACAGATACGCAGTATTTT.

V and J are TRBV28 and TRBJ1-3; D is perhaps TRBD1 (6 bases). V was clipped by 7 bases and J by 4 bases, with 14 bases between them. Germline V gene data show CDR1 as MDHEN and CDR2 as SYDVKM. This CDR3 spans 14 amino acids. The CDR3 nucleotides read TGTGCCAGCACGGGGGGGGCGGTAGGAAACACCATATATTTT. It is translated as CASTGGAVGNTIYF.

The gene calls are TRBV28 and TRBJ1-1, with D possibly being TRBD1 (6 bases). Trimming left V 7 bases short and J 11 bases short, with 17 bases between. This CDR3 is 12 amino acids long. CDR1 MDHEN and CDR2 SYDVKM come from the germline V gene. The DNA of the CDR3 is TGTGCCAGCACCCGAGGGGGTAGCCGGGCTTTCTTT. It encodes CASTRGGSRAFF.

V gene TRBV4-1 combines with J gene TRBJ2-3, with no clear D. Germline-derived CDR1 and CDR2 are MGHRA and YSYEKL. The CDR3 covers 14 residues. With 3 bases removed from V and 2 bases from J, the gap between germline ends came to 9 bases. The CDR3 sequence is CASSQTLITDTQYF. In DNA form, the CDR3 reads TGCGCCAGCAGCCAGACCTTGATCACAGATACGCAGTATTTT.

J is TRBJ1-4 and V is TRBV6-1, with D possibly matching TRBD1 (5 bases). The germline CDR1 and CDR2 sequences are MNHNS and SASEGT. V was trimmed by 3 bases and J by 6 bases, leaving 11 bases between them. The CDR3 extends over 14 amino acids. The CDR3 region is CASSESRGYEKLFF. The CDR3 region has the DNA TGTGCCAGCAGTGAGTCAAGGGGTTATGAAAAACTGTTTTTT.

The CDR3 reads CASSQVDRVPYNEQFF. CDR3 sequence (DNA): TGTGCCAGCAGCCAAGTGGACAGGGTCCCCTACAATGAGCAGTTCTTC. The chain has TRBV14 and TRBJ2-1; 8 nucleotides align to TRBD1. CDR1 and CDR2 (germline): SGHDN, FVKESK. Trimming removed 1 base from V and 2 bases from J; junction bases left unmatched: 4. The CDR3 is 16 residues long.

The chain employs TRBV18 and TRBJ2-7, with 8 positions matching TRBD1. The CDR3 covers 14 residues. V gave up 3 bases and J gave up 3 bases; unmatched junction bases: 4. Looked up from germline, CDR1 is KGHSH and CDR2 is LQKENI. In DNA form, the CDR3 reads TGTGCCAGCTCACCGGCGGGGACAGGCTACGAGCAGTACTTC. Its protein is CASSPAGTGYEQYF.

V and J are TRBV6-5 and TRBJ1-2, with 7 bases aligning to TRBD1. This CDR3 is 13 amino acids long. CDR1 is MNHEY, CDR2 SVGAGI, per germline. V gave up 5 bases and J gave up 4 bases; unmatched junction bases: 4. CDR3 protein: CASSEQGTYGYTF. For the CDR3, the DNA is TGTGCCAGCAGTGAACAGGGGACCTATGGCTACACCTTC.

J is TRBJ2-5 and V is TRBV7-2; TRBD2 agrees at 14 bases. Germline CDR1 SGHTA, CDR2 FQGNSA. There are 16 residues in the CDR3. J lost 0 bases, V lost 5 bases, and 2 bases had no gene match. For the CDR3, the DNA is TGTGCCAGCAGCCGGACTAGCGGGGGGTACCAAGAGACCCAGTACTTC. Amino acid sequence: CASSRTSGGYQETQYF.

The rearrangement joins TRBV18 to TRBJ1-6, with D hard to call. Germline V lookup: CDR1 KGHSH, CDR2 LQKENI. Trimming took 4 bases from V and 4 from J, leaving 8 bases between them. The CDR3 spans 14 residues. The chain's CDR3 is CASSQDKYNSPLHF. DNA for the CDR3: TGTGCCAGCTCACAAGACAAATATAATTCACCCCTCCACTTT. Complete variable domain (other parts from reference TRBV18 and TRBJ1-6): NAGVMQNPRHLVRRRGQEARLRCSPMKGHSHVYWYRQLPEEGLKFMVYLQKENIIDESGMPKERFSAEFPKEGPSILRIQQVVRGDSAAYFCASSQDKYNSPLHFGNGTRLTVT.

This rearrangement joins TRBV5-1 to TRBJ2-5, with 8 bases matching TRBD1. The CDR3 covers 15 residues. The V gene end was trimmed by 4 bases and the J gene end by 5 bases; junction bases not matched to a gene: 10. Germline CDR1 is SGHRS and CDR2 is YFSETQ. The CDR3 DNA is TGCGCCAGCAGCGAACCGACAGGGGATAGGGAGACCCAGTACTTC. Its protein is CASSEPTGDRETQYF.

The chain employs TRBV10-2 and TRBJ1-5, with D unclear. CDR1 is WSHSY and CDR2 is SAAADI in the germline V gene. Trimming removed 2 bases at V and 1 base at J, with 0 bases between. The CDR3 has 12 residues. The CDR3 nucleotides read TGCGCCAGCAGTGAGAGCAATCAGCCCCAGCATTTT. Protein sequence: CASSESNQPQHF.

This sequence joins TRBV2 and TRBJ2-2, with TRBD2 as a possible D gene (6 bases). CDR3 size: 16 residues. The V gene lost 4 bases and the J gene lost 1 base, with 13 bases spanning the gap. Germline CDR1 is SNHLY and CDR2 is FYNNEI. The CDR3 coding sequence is TGTGCCAGCAGTGGGCTGTCGGGAGTGAACACCGGGGAGCTGTTTTTT. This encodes CASSGLSGVNTGELFF.

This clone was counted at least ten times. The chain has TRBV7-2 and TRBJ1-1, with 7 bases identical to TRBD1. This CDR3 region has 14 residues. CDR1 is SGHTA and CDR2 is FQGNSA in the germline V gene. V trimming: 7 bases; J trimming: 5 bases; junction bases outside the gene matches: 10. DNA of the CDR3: TGTGCCAGCACCCTAGGGGGCTTTGGGACTGAAGCTTTCTTT. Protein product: CASTLGGFGTEAFF.

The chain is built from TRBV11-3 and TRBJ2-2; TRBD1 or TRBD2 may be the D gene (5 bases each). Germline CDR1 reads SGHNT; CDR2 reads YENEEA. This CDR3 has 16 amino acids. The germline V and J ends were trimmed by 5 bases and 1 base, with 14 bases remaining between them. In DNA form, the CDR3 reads TGTGCCAGCAGCCCGGGACGCGGTATGAACACCGGGGAGCTGTTTTTT. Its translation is CASSPGRGMNTGELFF.

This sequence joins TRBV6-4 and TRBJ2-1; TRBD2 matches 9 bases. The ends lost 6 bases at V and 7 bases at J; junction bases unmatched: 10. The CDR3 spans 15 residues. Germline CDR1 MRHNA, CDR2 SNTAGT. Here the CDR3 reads CASSEISGSGNEQFF. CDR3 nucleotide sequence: TGTGCCAGCAGCGAAATTAGCGGGAGTGGGAATGAGCAGTTCTTC.

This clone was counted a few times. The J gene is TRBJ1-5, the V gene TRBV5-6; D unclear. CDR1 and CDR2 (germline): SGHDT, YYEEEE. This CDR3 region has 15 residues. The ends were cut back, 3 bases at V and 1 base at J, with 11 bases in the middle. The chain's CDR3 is CASSSAGVSNQPQHF. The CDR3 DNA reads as TGTGCCAGCAGCTCGGCTGGAGTGAGCAATCAGCCCCAGCATTTT.

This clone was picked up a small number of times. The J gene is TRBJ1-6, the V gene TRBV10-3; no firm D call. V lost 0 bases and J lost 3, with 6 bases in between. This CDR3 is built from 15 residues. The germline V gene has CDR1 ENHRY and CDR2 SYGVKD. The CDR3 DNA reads TGTGCCATCAGTGAGTCCGAACACTATAATTCACCCCTCCACTTT. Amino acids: CAISESEHYNSPLHF.

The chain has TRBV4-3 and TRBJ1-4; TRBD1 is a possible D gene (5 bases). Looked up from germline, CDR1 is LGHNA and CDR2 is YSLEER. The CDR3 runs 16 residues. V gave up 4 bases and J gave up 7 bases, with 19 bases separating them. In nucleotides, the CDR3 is TGCGCCAGCAGCCGAGGGGTCTGGACAAATCCTGAAAAACTGTTTTTT. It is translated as CASSRGVWTNPEKLFF.

CDR3 in amino acids: CASGQTGGIGEAFF. The CDR3 DNA sequence: TGTGCCAGCGGCCAGACAGGGGGGATCGGTGAAGCTTTCTTT. The genes are TRBV25-1 and TRBJ1-1; 9 bases line up with TRBD1. Trimming removed 8 bases from V and 7 bases from J; junction bases left unmatched: 11. The length of the CDR3 is 14 residues. The germline gives CDR1 MGHDK, CDR2 SYGVNS. Combining the CDR3 with reference TRBV25-1 and TRBJ1-1 gives the whole variable domain EADIYQTPRYLVIGTGKKITLECSQTMGHDKMYWYQQDPGMELHLIHYSYGVNSTEKGDLSSESTVSRIRTEHFPLTLESARPSHTSQYLCASGQTGGIGEAFFGQGTRLTVV.

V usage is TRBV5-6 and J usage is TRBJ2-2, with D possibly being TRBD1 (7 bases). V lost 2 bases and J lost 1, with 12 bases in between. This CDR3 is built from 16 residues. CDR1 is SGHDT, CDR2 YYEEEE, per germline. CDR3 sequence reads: CASSLRQGGNTGELFF. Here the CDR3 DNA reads TGTGCCAGCAGCTTAAGGCAGGGGGGGAACACCGGGGAGCTGTTTTTT.

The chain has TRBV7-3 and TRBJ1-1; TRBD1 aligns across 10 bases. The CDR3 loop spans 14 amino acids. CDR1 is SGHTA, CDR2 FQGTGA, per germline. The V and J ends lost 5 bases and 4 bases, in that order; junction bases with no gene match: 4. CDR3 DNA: TGTGCCAGCAGCCAGTGGACAGGGGGCACTGAAGCTTTCTTT. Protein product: CASSQWTGGTEAFF.

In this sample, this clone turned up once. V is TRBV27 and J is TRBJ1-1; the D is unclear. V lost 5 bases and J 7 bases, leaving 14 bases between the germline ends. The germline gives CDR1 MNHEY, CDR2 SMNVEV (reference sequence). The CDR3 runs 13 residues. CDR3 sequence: CASSMYGALEAFF. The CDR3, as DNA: TGTGCCAGCAGTATGTACGGTGCCCTTGAAGCTTTCTTT.

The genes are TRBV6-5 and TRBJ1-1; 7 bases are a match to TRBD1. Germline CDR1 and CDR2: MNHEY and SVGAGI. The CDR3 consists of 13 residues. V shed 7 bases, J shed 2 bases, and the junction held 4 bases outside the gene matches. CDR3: CASKTGINTEAFF. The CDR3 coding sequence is TGTGCCAGCAAGACAGGGATCAACACTGAAGCTTTCTTT.

The CDR3 bases are TGCGCCAGCAGCCGGGACAGGGGACCAAACTATGGCTACACCTTC. Its protein is CASSRDRGPNYGYTF. The chain recombines TRBV5-1 with TRBJ1-2, with TRBD1 identical over 10 bases. The CDR3 runs to 15 residues. Germline V gives CDR1 SGHRS, CDR2 YFSETQ. The ends lost 4 bases at V and 2 bases at J; junction bases unmatched: 5.

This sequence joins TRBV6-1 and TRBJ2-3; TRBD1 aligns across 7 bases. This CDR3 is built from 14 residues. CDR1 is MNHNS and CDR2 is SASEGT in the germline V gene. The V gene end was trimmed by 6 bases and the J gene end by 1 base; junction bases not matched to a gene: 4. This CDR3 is CASRKGQGTDTQYF. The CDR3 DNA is TGTGCCAGCAGGAAAGGACAGGGCACAGATACGCAGTATTTT.

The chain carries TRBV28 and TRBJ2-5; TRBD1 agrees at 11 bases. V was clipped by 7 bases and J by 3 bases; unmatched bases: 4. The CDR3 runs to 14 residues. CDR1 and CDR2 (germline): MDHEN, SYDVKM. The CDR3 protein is CASNGQGAEETQYF. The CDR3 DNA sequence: TGTGCCAGCAACGGACAGGGGGCGGAAGAGACCCAGTACTTC.

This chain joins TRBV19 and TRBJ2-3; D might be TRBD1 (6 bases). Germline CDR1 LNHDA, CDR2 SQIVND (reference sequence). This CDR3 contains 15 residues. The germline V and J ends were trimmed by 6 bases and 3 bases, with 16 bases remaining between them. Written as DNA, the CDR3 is TGTGCCAGTAGAGACAGGTCCGGACTTACAGATACGCAGTATTTT. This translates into CASRDRSGLTDTQYF. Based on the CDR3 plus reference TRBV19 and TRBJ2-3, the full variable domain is DGGITQSPKYLFRKEGQNVTLSCEQNLNHDAMYWYRQDPGQGLRLIYYSQIVNDFQKGDIAEGYSVSREKKESFPLTVTSAQKNPTAFYLCASRDRSGLTDTQYFGPGTRLTVL.

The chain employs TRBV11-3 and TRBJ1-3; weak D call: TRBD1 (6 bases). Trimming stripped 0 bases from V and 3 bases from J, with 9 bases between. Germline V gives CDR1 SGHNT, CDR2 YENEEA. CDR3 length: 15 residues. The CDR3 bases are TGTGCCAGCAGCTTAGAGGGGGCCGATGGAAACACCATATATTTT. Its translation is CASSLEGADGNTIYF.

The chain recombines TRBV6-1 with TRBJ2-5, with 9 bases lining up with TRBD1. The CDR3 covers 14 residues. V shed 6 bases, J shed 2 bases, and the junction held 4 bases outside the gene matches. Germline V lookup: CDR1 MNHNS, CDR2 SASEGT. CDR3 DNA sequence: TGTGCCAGCAGGACAGGGGGGTATCAAGAGACCCAGTACTTC. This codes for CASRTGGYQETQYF.